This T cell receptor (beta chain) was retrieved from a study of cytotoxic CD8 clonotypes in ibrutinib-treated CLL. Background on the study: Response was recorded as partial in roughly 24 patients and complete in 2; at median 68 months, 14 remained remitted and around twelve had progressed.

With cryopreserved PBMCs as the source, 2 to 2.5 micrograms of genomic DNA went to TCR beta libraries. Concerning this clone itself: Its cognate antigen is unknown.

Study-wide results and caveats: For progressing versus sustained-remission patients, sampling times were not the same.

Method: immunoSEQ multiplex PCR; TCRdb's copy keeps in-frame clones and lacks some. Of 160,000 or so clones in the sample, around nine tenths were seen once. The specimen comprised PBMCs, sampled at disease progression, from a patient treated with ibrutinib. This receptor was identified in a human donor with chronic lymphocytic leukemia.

As DNA, the CDR3 is TGTGCCAGCAGTTCAGAGACAGGGGATCAAGAGACCCAGTACTTC. As protein: CASSSETGDQETQYF. The chain joins TRBV28 to TRBJ2-5, with 8 bases lining up with TRBD1. The CDR3 is 15 residues long. Looked up from germline, CDR1 is MDHEN and CDR2 is SYDVKM. J lost 2 bases, V lost 4 bases, and 6 bases had no gene match. Looking up the rest from reference TRBV28 and TRBJ2-5 gives the full variable domain: DVKVTQSSRYLVKRTGEKVFLECVQDMDHENMFWYRQDPGLGLRLIYFSYDVKMKEKGDIPEGYSVSREKKERFSLILESASTNQTSMYLCASSSETGDQETQYFGPGTRLLVL.